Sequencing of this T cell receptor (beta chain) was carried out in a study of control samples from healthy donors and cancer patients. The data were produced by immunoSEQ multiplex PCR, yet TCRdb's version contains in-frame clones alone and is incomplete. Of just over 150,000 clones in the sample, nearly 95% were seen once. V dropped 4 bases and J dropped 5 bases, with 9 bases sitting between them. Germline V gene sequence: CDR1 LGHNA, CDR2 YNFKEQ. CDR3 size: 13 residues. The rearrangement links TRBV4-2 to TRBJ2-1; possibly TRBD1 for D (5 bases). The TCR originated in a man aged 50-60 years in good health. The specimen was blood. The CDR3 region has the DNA TGTGCCAGCAGCCTCTGGGGCGACAATGAGCAGTTCTTC. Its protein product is CASSLWGDNEQFF.